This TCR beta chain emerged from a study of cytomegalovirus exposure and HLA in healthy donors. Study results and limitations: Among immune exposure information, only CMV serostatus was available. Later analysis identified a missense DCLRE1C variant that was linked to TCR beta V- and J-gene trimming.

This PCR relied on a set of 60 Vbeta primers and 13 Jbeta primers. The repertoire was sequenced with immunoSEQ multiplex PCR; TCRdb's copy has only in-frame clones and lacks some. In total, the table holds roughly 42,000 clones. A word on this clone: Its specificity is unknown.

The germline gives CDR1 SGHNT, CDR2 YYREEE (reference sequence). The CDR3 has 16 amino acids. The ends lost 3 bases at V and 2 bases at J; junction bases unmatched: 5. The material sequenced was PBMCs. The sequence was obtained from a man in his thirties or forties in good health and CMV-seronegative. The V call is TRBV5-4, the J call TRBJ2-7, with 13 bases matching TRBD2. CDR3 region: CASSSGLAGPAYEQYF. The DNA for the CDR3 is TGTGCCAGCAGCTCGGGACTAGCGGGACCCGCCTACGAGCAGTACTTC.